Presented here are 13 T cell receptor beta chains from one specimen sequenced in a study of regulatory T cells in long-lasting Graves disease. Arm-PCR of CDR3 regions and iRepertoire HTBI primers were used to build TCR beta libraries. TCRdb reanalysed the multiplex PCR reads using MiXCR and keeps one entry per CDR3 protein. The repertoire has about 530,000 distinct CDR3 sequences, 16% of them found once; the top ten carry just under 25%. Time point here: newly diagnosed GD, antithyroid drugs for less than 3 months. Isolated PBMC RNA provided the starting material for the TCR library. These data also formed part of another study, on T cells in Graves' hyperthyroidism and ophthalmopathy.

This specimen was peripheral blood mononuclear cells (PBMCs), taken at new diagnosis, from a patient treated with antithyroid drugs. These receptors all stem from a woman aged 35-65 years with Graves disease.

The table lists this clonotype with many counts. This rearrangement joins TRBV28 to TRBJ2-7; 7 bases align to TRBD1. Germline values: CDR1 MDHEN, CDR2 SYDVKM. The CDR3 consists of 15 residues. V trimming: 6 bases; J trimming: 3 bases; junction bases outside the gene matches: 11. In DNA form, the CDR3 reads TGTGCCAGCAGACGCCCCGGGACAGTCATCTACGAGCAGTACTTC. Translating gives CASRRPGTVIYEQYF.

This clonotype was recorded many times. The chain recombines TRBV11-2 with TRBJ2-7; TRBD2 matches 11 bases. The germline CDR1 and CDR2 sequences are SGHAT and FQNNGV. This CDR3 has 17 amino acids. J gave up 0 bases and V 2 bases, and 6 bases lay outside the gene matches. DNA of the CDR3: TGTGCCAGCAGCTTAATTTCTAGCGGGGGGACCTCCTACGAGCAGTACTTC. The encoded protein is CASSLISSGGTSYEQYF.

This clonotype was recorded at least ten times. One end of the junction varies from germline; a read error may be responsible. This chain links TRBV5-1 with TRBJ1-1, with D perhaps matching TRBD1 (5 bases). Looked up from germline, CDR1 is SGHRS and CDR2 is YFSETQ. CDR3 length equals 13 residues. CDR3 DNA: TGTGCCAGCAGCCCCCGGGGCGGTACTGAAGCTTTCTTT. Translated, it gives CASSPRGGTEAFF.

The genes are TRBV6-5 and TRBJ1-5, with a weak D call TRBD1 (6 bases). The germline V and J ends were trimmed by 0 bases and 3 bases, with 18 bases remaining between them. Germline lookup yields CDR1 MNHEY and CDR2 SVGAGI. The length of the CDR3 is 18 residues. The CDR3 is CASSYSTPGRGNNQPQHF. The CDR3 bases are TGTGCCAGCAGTTACTCGACCCCAGGCAGGGGCAACAATCAGCCCCAGCATTTT.

V and J are TRBV7-9 and TRBJ2-2; D perhaps matches TRBD2 (6 bases). Germline V CDR1 and CDR2: SEHNR, FQNEAQ (reference sequence). Trimming cost V 5 bases and J 2 bases, with 15 bases left between them. The CDR3 totals 16 residues. CDR3 bases: TGTGCCAGCAGCCCCTCGGGGAGGAGCAACACCGGGGAGCTGTTTTTT. It encodes CASSPSGRSNTGELFF.

This clonotype was seen more than once but under ten times. The chain links TRBV6-1 to TRBJ2-7, with D uncertain. V shed 6 bases and J shed 13 bases, with 22 bases lying between them. Germline assignment: CDR1 MNHNS and CDR2 SASEGT. The CDR3 is 13 amino acids. CDR3 residues: CASRSALGYERYF. The CDR3 DNA is TGTGCCAGCAGGAGCGCCTTGGGCTACGAGCGATACTTC.

The sample holds many counts of this clonotype. The genes are TRBV2 and TRBJ2-3; D remains ambiguous. V was shortened by 6 bases and J by 0 bases, with 13 bases between the two germline ends. The CDR3 covers 15 residues. CDR1 and CDR2 (germline): SNHLY, FYNNEI. CDR3 DNA sequence: TGTGCCAGCAGCAACAGACCTACTAGCACAGATACGCAGTATTTT. It is translated as CASSNRPTSTDTQYF.

Concerning this clonotype itself: This may be a read error, as it is one base from a much larger clone. The chain joins TRBV9 to TRBJ1-3, with no clear D. The V end lost 0 bases, the J end lost 8 bases, and 12 bases lay between the germline ends. Germline assignment: CDR1 SGDLS and CDR2 YYNGEE. This CDR3 has 14 residues. CDR3 protein: CASSVDQTADTIYF. In DNA, the CDR3 is TGTGCCAGCAGCGTAGACCAGACGGCAGACACCATATATTTT.

This clonotype was counted a few times. The V gene is TRBV12-3 or TRBV12-4, the J gene TRBJ1-1; a weak D match, TRBD1 (6 bases). Trimming pared 7 bases from V and 9 bases from J, leaving 18 bases between. The CDR3 has 13 amino acids. The chain's CDR3 is CASTPGTPNKAFF. Here the CDR3 DNA reads TGTGCCAGCACCCCCGGGACACCTAACAAAGCTTTCTTT.

This clonotype was counted ten times or more. The chain has TRBV18 and TRBJ2-3, with D possibly called TRBD1 or TRBD2 (5 bases each). In germline, CDR1 is KGHSH, CDR2 LQKENI. The CDR3 length is 15 residues. V dropped 6 bases and J dropped 2 bases, with 15 bases sitting between them. In DNA, the CDR3 is TGTGCCAGCTCGCACCTCTTCGGGACCACAGATACGCAGTATTTT. Translated, it gives CASSHLFGTTDTQYF.

This clonotype was seen at least ten times. This chain links TRBV6-2 or TRBV6-3 with TRBJ2-5; 10 bases are a match to TRBD1. The length of the CDR3 is 16 residues. J gave up 5 bases and V 5 bases, and 11 bases lay outside the gene matches. Germline V gene sequence: CDR1 MNHEY, CDR2 SVGEGT. The CDR3 DNA reads TGTGCCAGCAGTGGCCGACAGGGGGCACCGCGGGAGACCCAGTACTTC. The encoded protein is CASSGRQGAPRETQYF.

This clonotype appeared many times. V usage is TRBV3-1 and J usage is TRBJ1-1; D perhaps matches TRBD1 (6 bases). The CDR3 consists of 14 residues. V lost 3 bases and J 3 bases, leaving 11 bases between the germline ends. CDR1 LGHDT and CDR2 YNNKEL come from the germline V gene (reference sequence). The CDR3 here is CASSQLQGDTEAFF. The CDR3 DNA follows: TGTGCCAGCAGCCAGCTACAGGGCGACACTGAAGCTTTCTTT.

In this sample, this clonotype turned up many times. This chain connects TRBV28 to TRBJ1-2, with D possibly TRBD1 on 5 matching bases. The CDR3 is 13 residues long. V gave up 1 base and J gave up 7 bases, with 10 bases separating them. Germline CDR1 and CDR2: MDHEN and SYDVKM. This CDR3 is CASSLSGRGGYTF. The CDR3 DNA reads as TGTGCCAGCAGTTTATCGGGGCGCGGTGGCTACACCTTC.